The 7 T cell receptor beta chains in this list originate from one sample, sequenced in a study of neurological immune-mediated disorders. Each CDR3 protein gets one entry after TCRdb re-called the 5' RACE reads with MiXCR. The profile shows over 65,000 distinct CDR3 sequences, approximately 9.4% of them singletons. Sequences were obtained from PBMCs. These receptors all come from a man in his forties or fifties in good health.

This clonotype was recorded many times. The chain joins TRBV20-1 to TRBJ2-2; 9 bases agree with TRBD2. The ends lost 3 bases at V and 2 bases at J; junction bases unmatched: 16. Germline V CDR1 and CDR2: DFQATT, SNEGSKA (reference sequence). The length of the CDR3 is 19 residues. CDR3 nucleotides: TGCAGTGCTAGTGGGTTCCGGGTTAGCGGGAGAAGTAACACCGGGGAGCTGTTTTTT. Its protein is CSASGFRVSGRSNTGELFF.

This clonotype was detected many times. The CDR3 DNA follows: TGCGCCAGCAGTGAGTCTACGGGGTACCAAGAGACCCAGTACTTC. This gives the protein CASSESTGYQETQYF. The chain is built from TRBV10-1 and TRBJ2-5, with D perhaps TRBD2 (5 bases). Germline lookup yields CDR1 WNHNN and CDR2 SYGVQD (reference sequence). The CDR3 has 15 residues. V dropped 0 bases and J dropped 0 bases, with 8 bases sitting between them.

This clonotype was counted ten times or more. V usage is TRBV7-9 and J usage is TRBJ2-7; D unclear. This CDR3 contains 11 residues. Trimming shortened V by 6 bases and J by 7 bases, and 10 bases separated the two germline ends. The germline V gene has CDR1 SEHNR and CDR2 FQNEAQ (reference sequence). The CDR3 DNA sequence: TGTGCCAGCAGTGGGTTGAGTGAGCAGTACTTC. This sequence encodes CASSGLSEQYF.

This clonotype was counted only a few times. The CDR3 spells CASGNRVTGELFF. Written as DNA, the CDR3 is TGTGCCAGCGGCAACAGGGTCACCGGGGAGCTGTTTTTT. This chain connects TRBV11-2 to TRBJ2-2, with D perhaps matching TRBD1 (6 bases). The germline V gene has CDR1 SGHAT and CDR2 FQNNGV. The CDR3 covers 13 residues. V was clipped by 8 bases and J by 4 bases, with 11 bases between them.

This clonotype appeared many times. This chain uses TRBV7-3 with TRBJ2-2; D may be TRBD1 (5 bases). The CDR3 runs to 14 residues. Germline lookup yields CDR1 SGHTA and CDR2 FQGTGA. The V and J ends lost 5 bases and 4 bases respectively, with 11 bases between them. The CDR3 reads CASSPGQSTGELFF. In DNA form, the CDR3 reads TGTGCCAGCAGCCCCGGACAATCCACCGGGGAGCTGTTTTTT.

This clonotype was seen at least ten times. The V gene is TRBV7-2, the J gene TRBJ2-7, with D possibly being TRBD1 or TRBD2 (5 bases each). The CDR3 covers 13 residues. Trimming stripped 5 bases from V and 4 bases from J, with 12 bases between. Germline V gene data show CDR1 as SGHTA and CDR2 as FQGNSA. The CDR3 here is CASSRVRGYEQYF. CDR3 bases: TGTGCCAGCAGCCGAGTGAGGGGTTACGAGCAGTACTTC.

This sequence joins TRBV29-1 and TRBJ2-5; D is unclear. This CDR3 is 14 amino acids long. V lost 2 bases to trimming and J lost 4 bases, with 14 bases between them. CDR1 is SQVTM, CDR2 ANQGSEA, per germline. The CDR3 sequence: CSVELPDTLETQYF. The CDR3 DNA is TGCAGCGTTGAACTCCCAGACACCCTAGAGACCCAGTACTTC.